This is a list of T cell receptor beta chains from one sample in a study of OX40 agonist ivuxolimab in advanced cancers. Measured with immunoSEQ multiplex PCR; TCRdb has only the in-frame clones, and not every one. The sample consists of over 55,000 clones, about 86% of them appearing once. The specimen comprised CD4+ or CD8+ T cells sorted from blood, sampled in a trial of the OX40 agonist ivuxolimab. The source of these receptors is an adult with an advanced solid tumor such as melanoma, head and neck, liver or kidney cancer. Each CDR3 is given with its conserved first and last residue. Fields, in order: clone size, J gene, D gene, V gene, CDR3 DNA, CDR3 protein. The D gene is left open where the match is weak. Clone size is shown for a subset of rows, as once, few, many or a class of expanded clone.

clone_size: -
j_call: TRBJ1-2
d_call: -
v_call: TRBV6-5
cdr3_nt: TGTGCCAGCACCAATGCGGCCGGGCTTGGGTACACCTTC
cdr3_aa: CASTNAAGLGYTF

clone_size: -
j_call: TRBJ2-5
d_call: -
v_call: TRBV6-1
cdr3_nt: TGTGCCAGCAGTGTCTCAGGGCGGGAGACCCAGTACTTC
cdr3_aa: CASSVSGRETQYF

clone_size: once
j_call: TRBJ2-5
d_call: -
v_call: TRBV27
cdr3_nt: TGTGCCAGCAGTTCGGAGGAGACCCAGTACTTC
cdr3_aa: CASSSEETQYF

clone_size: -
j_call: TRBJ1-5
d_call: -
v_call: TRBV13
cdr3_nt: TGTGCCAGCAGCCCTACCACGTGGGGGAATCAGCCCCAGCATTTC
cdr3_aa: CASSPTTWGNQPQHF

clone_size: -
j_call: TRBJ2-1
d_call: TRBD2
v_call: TRBV7-2
cdr3_nt: TGTGCCAGCAGCGCGGGACTAGCGGGAAGGTTTCTACATGAGCAGTTCTTC
cdr3_aa: CASSAGLAGRFLHEQFF

clone_size: -
j_call: TRBJ2-7
d_call: TRBD2
v_call: TRBV5-6
cdr3_nt: TGTGCCAGCAGCCGGCGGGGACTAGCAGCCTACGAGCAGTACTTC
cdr3_aa: CASSRRGLAAYEQYF

clone_size: -
j_call: TRBJ1-3
d_call: -
v_call: TRBV11-3
cdr3_nt: TGTGCCAGCAGCTTACGCTCTGGAAACACCATATATTTT
cdr3_aa: CASSLRSGNTIYF

clone_size: -
j_call: TRBJ2-1
d_call: TRBD2
v_call: TRBV28
cdr3_nt: TGTGCCAGCAGTTTATTAATGTCTAGCGGCCCTAATGAGCAGTTCTTC
cdr3_aa: CASSLLMSSGPNEQFF

clone_size: few
j_call: TRBJ1-2
d_call: TRBD1
v_call: TRBV30
cdr3_nt: TGTGCCTGGAGTATTGGACAGGGCCTCTATGGCTACACCTTC
cdr3_aa: CAWSIGQGLYGYTF

clone_size: few
j_call: TRBJ1-1
d_call: -
v_call: TRBV7-2
cdr3_nt: TGTGCCAGCAGCCAGTTTCCTCTAGGCACTGAAGCTTTCTTT
cdr3_aa: CASSQFPLGTEAFF

clone_size: -
j_call: TRBJ1-1
d_call: TRBD1
v_call: TRBV7-9
cdr3_nt: TGTGCCAGCAGCGTTTCGGGGACAGGGGAAGCTTTCTTT
cdr3_aa: CASSVSGTGEAFF

clone_size: -
j_call: TRBJ2-7
d_call: -
v_call: TRBV18
cdr3_nt: TGTGCCAGCTCACCAGGGTCCTACGAGCAGTACTTC
cdr3_aa: CASSPGSYEQYF

clone_size: once
j_call: TRBJ2-7
d_call: -
v_call: TRBV5-6
cdr3_nt: TGTGCCAGCAGAACCTCCGGGACACATGAGCAGTACTTC
cdr3_aa: CASRTSGTHEQYF

clone_size: once
j_call: TRBJ2-5
d_call: TRBD2
v_call: TRBV7-9
cdr3_nt: TGTGCCAGCAACCGACTAGCGGGAGGGCAAGAGACCCAGTACTTC
cdr3_aa: CASNRLAGGQETQYF

clone_size: few
j_call: TRBJ1-4
d_call: -
v_call: TRBV19
cdr3_nt: TGTGCCAGTAGTATATCCAGGGCCCCGAATGAAAAACTGTTTTTT
cdr3_aa: CASSISRAPNEKLFF

clone_size: -
j_call: TRBJ2-3
d_call: -
v_call: TRBV9
cdr3_nt: TGTGCCAGCAGCGTAGAAATTTCGGGCGGTACCGGAGATACGCAGTATTTT
cdr3_aa: CASSVEISGGTGDTQYF

clone_size: -
j_call: TRBJ1-2
d_call: -
v_call: TRBV30
cdr3_nt: TGTGCCTGGAGTGTGAGTCCAGGCTACACCTTC
cdr3_aa: CAWSVSPGYTF

clone_size: once
j_call: TRBJ2-7
d_call: TRBD2
v_call: TRBV7-2
cdr3_nt: TGTGCCAGCAGCAAGACCGGACTAGCGGGGGCCTACGAGCAGTACTTC
cdr3_aa: CASSKTGLAGAYEQYF

clone_size: -
j_call: TRBJ2-1
d_call: TRBD2
v_call: TRBV7-3
cdr3_nt: TGTGCCAGCAGCCGCGGCGGGAGGGAATCTGAGCAGTTCTTC
cdr3_aa: CASSRGGRESEQFF

clone_size: -
j_call: TRBJ2-1
d_call: -
v_call: TRBV9
cdr3_nt: TGTGCCAGCAGCGTAGAGGGGCTCAATGAGCAGTTCTTC
cdr3_aa: CASSVEGLNEQFF

clone_size: -
j_call: TRBJ2-5
d_call: -
v_call: TRBV5-6
cdr3_nt: TGTGCCAGCAGCTTGGGGTCCCAAGAGACCCAGTACTTC
cdr3_aa: CASSLGSQETQYF

clone_size: -
j_call: TRBJ1-6
d_call: -
v_call: TRBV10-3
cdr3_nt: TGTGCCATCAGTGTGGTAGATGGTGGAGTCGGGTCACCCCTCCACTTT
cdr3_aa: CAISVVDGGVGSPLHF

clone_size: -
j_call: TRBJ1-3
d_call: TRBD1
v_call: TRBV30
cdr3_nt: TGTGCCTGGAGTGTACGGAGGACAGGGGGTGGAAACACCATATATTTT
cdr3_aa: CAWSVRRTGGGNTIYF

clone_size: -
j_call: TRBJ1-6
d_call: TRBD1
v_call: TRBV27
cdr3_nt: TGTGCCAGCAGTTTCTCCTGGACAGGGGATTCACCCCTCCACTTT
cdr3_aa: CASSFSWTGDSPLHF

clone_size: -
j_call: TRBJ1-5
d_call: -
v_call: TRBV6-1
cdr3_nt: TGTGCCAGCAGTCCTAACGTCAGCAATCAGCCCCAGCATTTT
cdr3_aa: CASSPNVSNQPQHF

clone_size: -
j_call: TRBJ2-6
d_call: -
v_call: TRBV29-1
cdr3_nt: TGCAGCGTTGCCGGACGGACGAGCTCTGGGGCCAACGTCCTGACTTTC
cdr3_aa: CSVAGRTSSGANVLTF

clone_size: -
j_call: TRBJ2-1
d_call: TRBD2
v_call: TRBV6-5
cdr3_nt: TGTGCCAGCAGTTCGGGACTAGCGGGATACAATGAGCAGTTCTTC
cdr3_aa: CASSSGLAGYNEQFF

clone_size: many
j_call: TRBJ1-1
d_call: -
v_call: TRBV6-1
cdr3_nt: TGTGCCAGCAGCAGAACAGGGAACACTGAAGCTTTCTTT
cdr3_aa: CASSRTGNTEAFF

clone_size: once
j_call: TRBJ1-5
d_call: -
v_call: TRBV11-2
cdr3_nt: TGTGCCAGCAGCCCAGCGGACGGTAGGGATCAGCCCCAGCATTTT
cdr3_aa: CASSPADGRDQPQHF

clone_size: -
j_call: TRBJ2-2
d_call: -
v_call: TRBV6-5
cdr3_nt: TGTGCCAGCAGTCAGATCACCGGGGAGCTGTTTTTT
cdr3_aa: CASSQITGELFF

clone_size: -
j_call: TRBJ2-1
d_call: -
v_call: TRBV11-2
cdr3_nt: TGTGCCAGCAGCGCCGCTTACAATGAGCAGTTCTTC
cdr3_aa: CASSAAYNEQFF